This entry concerns a single T cell receptor (beta chain). Within its sample, this clonotype is medium-sized (0.01 to 0.1%). Its antigen remains unidentified. Per-nucleotide qualities are absent, and no much larger clonotype sits a single base away. Including cysteine and phenylalanine, the CDR3 has 13 amino acids. The read is trimmed to its CDR3 DNA, 39 bases read in frame from base 1. CDR1 and CDR2, per the germline V gene (reference sequence), are MNHEY and SMNVEV. The V end loses 2 bases and the J end loses 2 bases, and a stretch of 7 bases separates them. Genomic DNA extracted from peripheral blood, rather than sorted cells or RNA, was used as the source for amplification of TCR beta rearrangements. This record belongs to a study of T cell repertoires in aging, cancer and after chemotherapy (dated by TCRdb to between 2018 and 2021). For the study in its entirety: Donors were distributed across six age groups ranging from 30 or younger to 70 or older, with at least three individuals included per group. Control TCR repertoires from healthy donors were recorded over several months to years, and clear clonal overlap was observed across re-sampling. Alongside fewer than 100 healthy donors serving as a reference group, the cohort included some 210 cancer patients, of whom around 91 had hematological cancers and more than 120 had solid cancers. Peripheral blood TCR beta repertoires from healthy donors and cancer patients were profiled to examine immunoaging and T cell reconstitution after chemotherapy. The complete dataset included some 10 million TCR reads. Overall results and qualifications from the work: According to the authors, the repertoire data do not permit conclusions about immunological memory after chemotherapy. In healthy donors, the drop in TCR diversity with age came mainly from a loss of richness, whereas in cancer patients a loss of evenness also played a part. Median generation probability increased over the chemotherapy interval in both cancer cohorts, suggesting repertoire reconstitution through rebound thymic output. Significantly lower blood TCR diversity and higher clonality were observed in untreated patients with hematological or solid cancers than in age-matched healthy donors.

Using a mixed TRB-A/B primer pool, multiplex touch-down PCR amplified rearranged TRB sequences covering the V, D and J segments. Illumina adapters and sample indices were added to the amplicons in two consecutive PCR reactions performed with Phusion HS II polymerase. The amplicons were purified from gel with the NucleoSpin Gel and PCR Clean-up kit and then assessed with Qubit and an Agilent 2100 Bioanalyzer. Sequencing of libraries was carried out on an Illumina MiSeq in 600-cycle, single-indexed, paired-end runs. Per the source publication's procedure: TRB sequences were processed with MiXCR versions 2.12 and 3.0.5. Each unique CDR3 nucleotide sequence counted as one clone, and only productive sequences with at least two reads were retained. The repertoire metrics were Shannon diversity, evenness, clonality (defined as one minus evenness), and alpha-parameterized diversity profiles covering alpha 0 to 5. Generation probabilities of clones in paired pre- and post-chemotherapy samples were computed with the IGoR algorithm. Using fastp trimming at Q25 and MiXCR clonotype assembly, TCRdb reanalyzed the public sequencing data and kept in-frame beta chains. Each CDR3 protein appears once, grouped with its most common genes and DNA. In this record, the V and J calls reflect TCRdb's handling and not the investigators' own analysis. The sample data list 9,500 or so distinct CDR3 sequences, and approximately 24% of these were observed just once. Approximately 2.4% of the sample belongs to the ten largest clones.

The TCR originated in a human donor in good health. Recombination joined TRBV27 with TRBJ2-7, with the D gene uncertain. Material for sequencing was blood. The nucleotide sequence is given as TGTGCCAGCAGTTTAGGACGAACCTACGAGCAGTACTTC. Its protein reads: CASSLGRTYEQYF.